The subject of this entry is one T cell receptor (beta chain). This clonotype appeared many times. The antigen it binds to is not known. Qualities for individual bases were not recorded, and no much larger clone is one base off. The intended sense of this specimen's treatment or condition label: in vitro stimulation with specific CMV peptide epitopes to enrich CMV-specific T cells. From the cysteine up to the phenylalanine, the CDR3 has a length of 16 residues. This entry keeps only the CDR3 DNA: 48 bases, framed from base 1. Trimming removed 5 bases from V and 0 bases from J, leaving 14 bases between the germline ends. According to the germline V gene, CDR1 reads SGHTA and CDR2 reads FQGNSA. Sequenced using an Illumina HiSeq 1500. Starting from the raw public reads, TCRdb applied fastp trimming at Q25, assembled clones with MiXCR and retained in-frame beta chains. Rows with one shared CDR3 protein collapse into an entry with the most common genes and DNA. The sample records more than 250,000 distinct CDR3 sequences, around 25% of which are singletons. The ten largest clones capture roughly 14% of the sample.

This specimen comes from a study of T cell repertoires in cytomegalovirus infection (dated by TCRdb to about 2019). Background on the whole study: Alongside well-studied HLA-B-restricted epitopes, the peptide stimulations were aimed at recently identified HLA-C-restricted CMV epitopes, whose presentation resists viral immunomodulation. Donor HLA type was relevant to the analysis, because carriage of CMV infection together with the matching HLA type was indicated by public TCR beta signatures. On the study overall, not on this receptor specifically: Cumulative frequency of public TCR beta family members discriminated carriers of CMV infection plus the relevant HLA type in this cohort and an independent roughly 330-donor cohort. In the ex vivo response, HLA-C-restricted CMV-specific TCR beta clonotypes were dominant, and in two of eight donors the single most frequent clonotype came from this HLA-C-restricted group.

In this chain, TRBV7-2 is recombined with TRBJ2-1; the best D guess is TRBD2, with 6 bases matching. The sequence was collected from a human donor in good health (CMV status not recorded). Some clones in this sample may be carry-over from other donors' samples. The starting material was cultured PBMCs, obtained from culture after CMV antigen stimulation. The sequence in DNA is TGTGCCAGCAGCAAGGGCGGAGGGCGCTCCTACAATGAGCAGTTCTTC. Translation gives CASSKGGGRSYNEQFF.